This entry describes one TCR beta chain. The junction and the germline gene differ at one end; a read error may be behind it. Each CDR3 protein is one row after TCRdb ran MiXCR on the RT-PCR reads. The sample contains almost 700,000 distinct CDR3 sequences, 12% to 15% of which appear only once. The germline V gene has CDR1 SGHRS and CDR2 YFSETQ. The CDR3 is 15 residues long. The rearrangement joins TRBV5-1 to TRBJ2-7, with 7 bases fitting TRBD1. The sequenced sample consisted of memory CD4+ T cells from blood. This sequence originates from a female donor in good health, serving as a healthy control. The CDR3: CASSLTGQVSYEQYF. The CDR3 nucleotides read TGCGCCAGCAGCTTAACTGGACAGGTTTCCTATGAGCAGTACTTC. The variable domain in full, completed from reference TRBV5-1 and TRBJ2-7, reads KAGVTQTPRYLIKTRGQQVTLSCSPISGHRSVSWYQQTPGQGLQFLFEYFSETQRNKGNFPGRFSGRQFSNSRSEMNVSTLELGDSALYLCASSLTGQVSYEQYFGPGTRLTVT.